A single sample is the source of the 10 T cell receptor beta chains below, sequenced in a study of early T cells in non-severe SARS-CoV-2 infection. One entry per CDR3 protein results from TCRdb running MiXCR on the 5' RACE reads. The repertoire holds 20,000 to 25,000 distinct CDR3 sequences, with over 4% as singletons. The material sequenced was whole blood. Source of these receptors: an adult who was a healthcare worker with PCR-confirmed SARS-CoV-2 infection or an uninfected control (not recorded which).

This clonotype was found many times. The chain recombines TRBV7-8 with TRBJ1-2, with a weak D call TRBD1 (5 bases). Germline values: CDR1 SGHVS, CDR2 FQNEAQ. V lost 1 base to trimming and J lost 6 bases, with 15 bases between them. This CDR3 is 15 amino acids long. CDR3 amino acids: CASSLEAMGRDGYTF. The CDR3 nucleotides read TGTGCCAGCAGCTTAGAAGCCATGGGGCGGGATGGCTACACCTTC.

This clonotype was observed many times. This rearrangement joins TRBV20-1 to TRBJ2-7; 8 bases match TRBD2. The junction had 5 bases not matched to a gene; V was cut back by 1 base and J by 6 bases. In germline, CDR1 is DFQATT, CDR2 SNEGSKA (reference sequence). The CDR3 is made up of 13 amino acids. In DNA form, the CDR3 reads TGCAGTGCTAGAGCGGGAGGGTCGGGCGAGCAGTACTTC. Its translation is CSARAGGSGEQYF.

This clonotype was picked up many times. The chain employs TRBV5-4 and TRBJ2-1, with TRBD2 matching over 9 bases. Germline V gene sequence: CDR1 SGHNT, CDR2 YYREEE (reference sequence). The CDR3 consists of 16 residues. V gave up 4 bases and J gave up 5 bases; unmatched junction bases: 10. The CDR3 reads CASSTLGLATHNEQFF. The CDR3 nucleotides read TGTGCCAGCAGCACCCTGGGACTAGCTACCCACAATGAGCAGTTCTTC.

The chain carries TRBV21-1 and TRBJ2-1; the D call in the table, TRBD1, was not verified against the DNA. TRBV21-1 is a known pseudogene. The CDR3 covers 16 residues. CDR3: CASSKVQDRVYNEQFF. The CDR3 nucleotides are TGTGCCAGCAGCAAAGTCCAGGACAGAGTATACAATGAGCAGTTCTTC.

This clonotype was picked up many times. The CDR3 DNA reads TGTGCCAGCAGTGTCCGGGCGGGGTCCGCAGATACGCAGTATTTT. Its protein is CASSVRAGSADTQYF. The chain links TRBV6-4 to TRBJ2-3; tentatively, D is TRBD2 (6 bases). The CDR3 consists of 15 residues. Germline CDR1 MRHNA, CDR2 SNTAGT. V lost 4 bases, J lost 4 bases, and 15 bases lay in between.

There are many counts of this clonotype. The V call is TRBV29-1, the J call TRBJ2-2; D is unresolved. The CDR3 extends over 13 amino acids. CDR1 is SQVTM and CDR2 is ANQGSEA in the germline V gene. With 4 bases removed from V and 2 bases from J, the gap between germline ends came to 8 bases. In DNA, the CDR3 is TGCAGCGTTGCAGGATTCAACACCGGGGAGCTGTTTTTT. Protein sequence: CSVAGFNTGELFF.

This chain joins TRBV5-5 and TRBJ1-4; D is ambiguous. V lost 4 bases and J 0 bases, leaving 10 bases between the germline ends. Looked up from germline, CDR1 is SGHKS and CDR2 is YYEKEE (reference sequence). The CDR3 covers 15 residues. CDR3 DNA: TGTGCCAGCAGCACCTGGGATGCAACTAATGAAAAACTGTTTTTT. Its translation: CASSTWDATNEKLFF.

This clonotype was picked up many times. The chain is built from TRBV7-2 and TRBJ1-2, with TRBD1 matching 7 bases. The V gene end was trimmed by 1 base and the J gene end by 2 bases; junction bases not matched to a gene: 4. Germline V gene lookup returns CDR1 SGHTA and CDR2 FQGNSA. This CDR3 is 15 amino acids long. The chain's CDR3 is CASSLGWGQNYGYTF. As DNA, the CDR3 is TGTGCCAGCAGCTTAGGTTGGGGACAGAACTATGGCTACACCTTC.

This clonotype has at least ten counts. J is TRBJ2-1 and V is TRBV11-2, with 9 bases aligning to TRBD2. The CDR3 consists of 16 residues. Germline V lookup: CDR1 SGHAT, CDR2 FQNNGV. Trimming at V came to 5 bases and at J to 4 bases, leaving 9 bases not matched to a gene. The CDR3 DNA is TGTGCCAGCAGCGTTTGGAGCGGGGGGACGTACAATGAGCAGTTCTTC. Protein product: CASSVWSGGTYNEQFF.

By proportion, this clonotype is medium-sized. Here the CDR3 reads CASSYRTGNQPQHF. CDR3 nucleotides: TGTGCCAGCAGTTACAGGACAGGGAATCAGCCCCAGCATTTT. The chain uses TRBV6-1 and TRBJ1-5, with 8 bases that match TRBD1. CDR1 is MNHNS and CDR2 is SASEGT in the germline V gene. V was clipped by 5 bases and J by 4 bases; unmatched bases: 4. The CDR3 is 14 residues long.